The rows below give T cell receptor beta chains drawn from one sample of a study of cytomegalovirus exposure and HLA in healthy donors. Clones were sequenced by immunoSEQ multiplex PCR, and TCRdb holds only the in-frame ones, with some missing. The sample records about 100,000 clones, approximately 82% being singletons. The sequenced sample consisted of PBMCs. These receptors were taken from a man aged 35 to 55 in good health and CMV-seronegative. CDR3s include the opening cysteine and the closing phenylalanine or tryptophan. Fields, in order: D gene, V gene, clone size, J gene, CDR3 DNA, CDR3 protein. D genes are given only for firm matches. The size entry is marked missing in some rows and otherwise reads once, few, many or a size class.

>NA|TRBV4-1|few|TRBJ1-5
TGCGCCAGCAGCCAAGTGGGGGTCAGGGGAAGCAATCAGCCCCAGCATTTT
CASSQVGVRGSNQPQHF
>TRBD2|TRBV29-1|NA|TRBJ2-7
TGCAGCGTTGAGGGACTAGCGGGGGCCGGCTACGAGCAGTACTTC
CSVEGLAGAGYEQYF
>TRBD2|TRBV30|NA|TRBJ2-4
TGTGCCTGGAGTGGGGTAGCGGGGGGGCTTCAGTACTTC
CAWSGVAGGLQYF
>TRBD2|TRBV10-3|NA|TRBJ2-3
TGTGCCATCAGGGGGACTAGCGGGGGGGCAGCGCAGTATTTT
CAIRGTSGGAAQYF
>NA|TRBV2|NA|TRBJ2-1
TGTGCCAGCAGTGAGTTAGTTTACAATGAGCAGTTCTTC
CASSELVYNEQFF
>TRBD1|TRBV30|NA|TRBJ1-5
TGTGCCTGGAGTGTACTCAGGGGGCTTGGCAATCAGCCCCAGCATTTT
CAWSVLRGLGNQPQHF
>NA|TRBV6-6|once|TRBJ2-7
TGTGCCAGCAGAGCGATGACCTACGAGCAGTACTTC
CASRAMTYEQYF
>NA|TRBV25-1|NA|TRBJ1-2
TGTGCCACCGCCGGAGGGGTCTATGGCTACACCTTC
CATAGGVYGYTF
>TRBD2|TRBV5-6|NA|TRBJ2-5
TGTGCCAGCAGCTTAGGCGGGGGGGCAGGAGAGACCCAGTACTTC
CASSLGGGAGETQYF
>NA|TRBV2|NA|TRBJ2-7
TGTGCCAGCAGTCCGGCCAGGGATTTGGTGCAGTACTTC
CASSPARDLVQYF
>NA|TRBV7-9|NA|TRBJ1-4
TGTGCCAGCAGCTCTAAGTTGGGCCAGGGCAGTGAAAAACTGTTTTTT
CASSSKLGQGSEKLFF
>NA|TRBV2|NA|TRBJ2-3
TGTGCCAGCAGTGCAGGCAGAAGCACAGATACGCAGTATTTT
CASSAGRSTDTQYF
>TRBD1|TRBV5-1|NA|TRBJ2-7
TGCGCCAGCAGGGGACAGGGCTCCTACGAGCAGTACTTC
CASRGQGSYEQYF
>TRBD2|TRBV4-3|once|TRBJ2-7
TGCGCCAGCAGCCTAGCGGGGGGTCCCTCGGGTATGGAGCAGTACTTC
CASSLAGGPSGMEQYF
>TRBD2|TRBV4-1|few|TRBJ2-7
TGCGCCAGCAGCCAAGCGATAGGACTAGCGGGCTACGAGCAGTACTTC
CASSQAIGLAGYEQYF
>TRBD1|TRBV27|NA|TRBJ1-2
TGTGCCAGCAGTTTATCGTACAGGGGGAACTATGGCTACACCTTC
CASSLSYRGNYGYTF
>NA|TRBV4-3|NA|TRBJ1-2
TGCGCCAGCAGCCAAGACCCGGGCGGGGGCGTTTGGTATGGCTACACCTTC
CASSQDPGGGVWYGYTF
>NA|TRBV11-2|NA|TRBJ2-5
TGTGCCAGCAGCTTAGATGCGGGCATACAAGAGACCCAGTACTTC
CASSLDAGIQETQYF
>NA|TRBV2|NA|TRBJ1-1
TGTGCCAGCAGGGGGACTGGTGAAGCTTTCTTT
CASRGTGEAFF
>NA|TRBV4-1|once|TRBJ1-4
TGCGCCAGCAGCCAAGATCGGCCGGGGTTTACCTTCTTAAATAATGAAAAACTGTTTTTT
CASSQDRPGFTFLNNEKLFF
>NA|TRBV29-1|NA|TRBJ1-4
TGCAGCGTGGGGGATCAGGGGATTAATGAAAAACTGTTTTTT
CSVGDQGINEKLFF
>NA|TRBV7-8|NA|TRBJ2-7
TGTGCCAGCAGCACGCCATCTAGACAGGTCTCCTACGAGCAGTACTTC
CASSTPSRQVSYEQYF
>NA|TRBV7-9|NA|TRBJ1-4
TGTGCCAGCAGCACCCCGACAGGTTGGAAACTGTTTTTT
CASSTPTGWKLFF
>NA|TRBV11-3|few|TRBJ2-3
TGTGCCAGCAGCTCACAGGGTTCCACAGATACGCAGTATTTT
CASSSQGSTDTQYF
>NA|TRBV15|once|TRBJ2-7
TGTGCCACCAGCAGGGAGGTCCGAAGCTCCTACGAGCAGTACTTC
CATSREVRSSYEQYF
>TRBD1|TRBV27|NA|TRBJ2-5
TGTGCCAGCAGTCTACAGGGGCTCCAAGAGACCCAGTACTTC
CASSLQGLQETQYF
>TRBD1|TRBV23-1|few|TRBJ2-3
TGCGCCAGCAGTCAATCCGGTGGACAGGGGGCAGATACGCAGTATTTT
CASSQSGGQGADTQYF
>NA|TRBV15|NA|TRBJ2-5
TGTGCCACCAGCAGAGATTACGGGGAGACCCAGTACTTC
CATSRDYGETQYF
>NA|TRBV19|NA|TRBJ1-5
TGTGCCAGTAGTATGCGGGACGTCAACAATCAGCCCCAGCATTTT
CASSMRDVNNQPQHF
>TRBD1|TRBV15|few|TRBJ1-2
TGTGCCACCAGCATGGTCCGGACAGGGGGCGGCTACACCTTC
CATSMVRTGGGYTF
>NA|TRBV5-1|NA|TRBJ1-5
TGCGCCAGCAGCCTTAGTGAGGGAAGCAATCAGCCCCAGCATTTT
CASSLSEGSNQPQHF
>NA|TRBV7-9|NA|TRBJ2-7
TGTGCCAGCAGCTCAAAAGGAGACAGCTACTACGAGCAGTACTTC
CASSSKGDSYYEQYF
>TRBD2|TRBV7-3|NA|TRBJ2-2
TGTGCCAGCAGCTCTCTCCACCTCGGACTAGCCGGACGTGGGAACACCGGGGAGCTGTTTTTT
CASSSLHLGLAGRGNTGELFF
>NA|TRBV9|NA|TRBJ2-7
TGTGCCAGCAGCCTGGGGGGGCGAACCTACGAGCAGTACTTC
CASSLGGRTYEQYF
>TRBD2|TRBV9|NA|TRBJ2-7
TGTGCCAGCAGCGTAGCTACGGGGGGGACCTACGAGCAGTACTTC
CASSVATGGTYEQYF
>TRBD1|TRBV6-1|NA|TRBJ1-1
TGTGCCAGCAGTGCGGGACAGCACATGAACACTGAAGCTTTCTTT
CASSAGQHMNTEAFF
>TRBD2|TRBV4-3|NA|TRBJ2-1
TGCGCCAGCAGCTCTTTATACGGGACTAGCGGTTTTCCCTACAATGAGCAGTTCTTC
CASSSLYGTSGFPYNEQFF